This T cell receptor (beta chain) originates from a study of blood T cell repertoires in COVID-19 (dated by TCRdb to 2018 to 2020). Study-wide context: Samples from collaborators originated in the United States, Italy and Spain and spanned both the acute and convalescent phases of COVID-19. The material from the prospective study consisted of cDNA or gDNA derived from T cells, B-cell-depleted T cells, or PBMCs. Deeply sampled blood TCRbeta repertoires from subjects exposed to, actively infected with, or recovered from COVID-19 were included in the dataset. The repertoires were made available in a free public database intended to serve as a resource for research on the immune response to SARS-CoV-2. The samples were drawn from two sources: the first 160 participants of the ongoing ImmuneRACE study, and fewer than 1,500 subjects contributed by 6 global collaborators. A de-identified subject ID, COVID-19 status, age in years and sex were almost always included in the sample metadata. HLA class I and class II types, where available, came from metadata supplied by the sample provider rather than from assay-based typing. Overall results and qualifications from the work: How much clinical and demographic metadata was included differed by source and by participant, and the metadata was provided uncurated.

Cut back by 4 bases and 6 bases, the V and J ends lie 18 bases apart. Its CDR3 holds 15 amino acids, cysteine through phenylalanine. Of all the DNA, just the CDR3 is kept, 45 bases in frame from base 1. CDR1 and CDR2 are drawn from the germline V gene (reference sequence): LNHDA, SQIVND. Each collaborating institution followed its own protocols to collect whole blood in K2EDTA tubes. Collaborator samples were shipped for TCRbeta analysis as frozen whole blood, isolated PBMCs, or DNA extracted from either sample type. About this clone itself: Which antigen it targets is not known. Base qualities are not provided; no much larger clone lies one nucleotide away.

TCRbeta CDR3 regions were amplified from genomic DNA using the immunoSEQ Assay, a bias-controlled multiplex PCR. The original pipeline was this. The number of nucleated cells in each sample was estimated by amplification of reference gene primers within the assay. To quantify the absolute abundance of each unique TCRbeta CDR3 rearrangement, sequence reads were collapsed and filtered. For each sample, productive Simpson clonality was calculated as the square root of Simpson's diversity index over productive rearrangements. TCRdb carries this immuneACCESS record with in-frame sequences only. Its versions omit some clonotypes, under half of them owing to an unresolved V gene in the studies checked, with the rest unexplained. D and trimming come from the DNA, and the V and J calls and clone size come from that table. The sample yields about 130,000 clones; around 87% were counted once. Together, the top ten hold approximately 4% of the sample.

The sample consisted of peripheral blood. The clonotype comes from a woman aged 55 to 70 with acute or convalescent COVID-19. This chain is built from TRBV19 and TRBJ1-2; matching of 6 bases hints at TRBD1 as the D gene. Here the CDR3 is given as CASSTPGTKADGYTF. In nucleotide form, the sequence is TGTGCCAGTAGTACCCCCGGGACAAAAGCAGATGGCTACACCTTC.